This is a list of T cell receptor beta chains from one sample in a study of T cell clusters in autoimmune cytopenias. Using the multiplex PCR reads, TCRdb records one entry per CDR3 protein without DNA. Here the sample table reports several thousand distinct CDR3 sequences. Sequenced input: peripheral blood. The receptor source for this set is a human donor with an autoimmune cytopenia or autoimmune hepatitis (not recorded which). The CDR3 runs from the conserved cysteine through the conserved F or W. The size of a clone is reported for some rows only, either as once, few or many, or as a class for expanded clones.

medium-sized	15	TRBJ2-2	TRBV27	CASSLAGVNTGELFF
NA	17	TRBJ2-6	TRBV6-1	CASSEIFQGSGANVLTF
NA	13	TRBJ2-5	TRBV10-3	CAIKAGVQETQYF
medium-sized	14	TRBJ2-1	TRBV27	CASHGGLNNNEQFF
NA	14	TRBJ2-2	TRBV5-1	CASTQRTNTGELFF
NA	13	TRBJ2-1	TRBV20-1	CSARPFPGNEQFF
medium-sized	15	TRBJ1-6	TRBV5-6	CASSLGQGATSPLHF
medium-sized	15	TRBJ2-3	TRBV12-3/TRBV12-4	CASSLKQGSTDTQYF
NA	15	TRBJ1-1	TRBV6-2/TRBV6-3	CASSSGYSSNTEAFF
NA	15	TRBJ2-7	TRBV28	CASSLWSGGRAHRYF
NA	17	TRBJ1-6	TRBV14	CASSQTLEGRASSPLHF
NA	14	TRBJ2-3	TRBV7-2	CASSQDRGTDTQYF
medium-sized	14	TRBJ2-5	TRBV5-6	CASSTPRDQETQYF
NA	15	TRBJ1-6	TRBV6-5	CATSHRGTGASPLHF
medium-sized	13	TRBJ1-4	TRBV13	CASQQGPNEKLFF
medium-sized	16	TRBJ2-7	TRBV15	CATSRQLRGGVHEQYF
NA	15	TRBJ2-1	TRBV20-1	CSASRGLAGGGEQFF
medium-sized	15	TRBJ2-5	TRBV6-5	CASSPSGLAGQTQYF
NA	13	TRBJ1-5	TRBV30	CAWSSRENQPQHF
medium-sized	12	TRBJ2-2	TRBV5-6	CASSWRTGELFF
NA	15	TRBJ2-6	TRBV11-2	CASSLLGSGANVLTF
medium-sized	14	TRBJ2-3	TRBV6-5	CASRRTGITDTQYF
medium-sized	13	TRBJ2-5	TRBV27	CASSKKVQETQYF
NA	14	TRBJ1-1	TRBV20-1	CSARSTGTNTEAFF
medium-sized	12	TRBJ2-3	TRBV19	CASSIWGDTQYF
medium-sized	14	TRBJ2-1	TRBV30	CAWTLSGGFNEQFF
NA	11	TRBJ2-7	TRBV28	CASSNTYEQYF
NA	16	TRBJ2-5	TRBV7-7	CASSESPGNTQETQYF
medium-sized	17	TRBJ1-6	TRBV12-3/TRBV12-4	CASSLGSRDSYNSPLHF
NA	15	TRBJ1-6	TRBV20-1	CSARGGQGAVSPLHF
NA	15	TRBJ1-4	TRBV20-1	CSARDLGSSNEKLFF
NA	11	TRBJ2-7	TRBV20-1	CSATTLYEQYF
NA	14	TRBJ1-1	TRBV20-1	CSAKRQGAGTEAFF
NA	16	TRBJ2-7	TRBV27	CASTPVAGTGNYEQYF
medium-sized	17	TRBJ2-2	TRBV6-2/TRBV6-3	CASSYSRASARTGELFF